This TCR beta chain was identified in a study of T cell repertoires in cytomegalovirus infection. Study-wide background: Matching HLA type and CMV infection were both indicated by public TCR beta signatures. Broader study findings: Totalled public TCR beta family frequency picked out people who carried CMV plus the relevant HLA. The ex vivo response was dominated by HLA-C-restricted CMV-specific TCR beta clonotypes.

The CDR3 totals 15 residues. Germline loops: CDR1 KGHSH, CDR2 LQKENI. Trimming left V 3 bases short and J 0 bases short, with 9 bases between. As to this clonotype: Antigen unknown.

In TCRdb, the reads were re-called with MiXCR into one record per CDR3 protein. The table has roughly 760,000 distinct CDR3 sequences, 35% to 45% seen once. This chain connects TRBV18 to TRBJ1-5; D is unclear. The sequencing sample was made of PBMCs. This clonotype was obtained from a human donor in good health (CMV status not recorded). Some clones in this sample may be carry-over from other donors' samples. CDR3 sequence reads: CASSPGTHSNQPQHF. In nucleotides, the CDR3 is TGTGCCAGCTCACCGGGCACGCATAGCAATCAGCCCCAGCATTTT.